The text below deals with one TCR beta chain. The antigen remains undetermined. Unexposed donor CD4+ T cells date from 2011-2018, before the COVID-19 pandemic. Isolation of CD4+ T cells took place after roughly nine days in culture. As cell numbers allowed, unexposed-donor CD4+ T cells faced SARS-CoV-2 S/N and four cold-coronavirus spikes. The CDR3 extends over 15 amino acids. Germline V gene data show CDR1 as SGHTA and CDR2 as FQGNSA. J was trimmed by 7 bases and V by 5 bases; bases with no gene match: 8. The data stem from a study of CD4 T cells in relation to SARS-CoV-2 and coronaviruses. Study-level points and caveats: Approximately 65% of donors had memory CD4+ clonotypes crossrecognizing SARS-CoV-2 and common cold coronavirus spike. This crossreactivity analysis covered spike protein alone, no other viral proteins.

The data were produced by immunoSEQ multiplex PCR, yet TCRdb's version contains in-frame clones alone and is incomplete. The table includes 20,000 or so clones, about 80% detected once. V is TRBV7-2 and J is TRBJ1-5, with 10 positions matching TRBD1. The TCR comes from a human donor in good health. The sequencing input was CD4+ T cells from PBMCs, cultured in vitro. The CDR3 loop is CASSAGTGEQQPQHF. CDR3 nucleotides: TGTGCCAGCAGCGCCGGGACAGGGGAACAACAGCCCCAGCATTTT.